The 16 T cell receptor beta chains below all came from one sample that was sequenced in a study of cytomegalovirus exposure and HLA in healthy donors. PCR was performed using 60 Vbeta and 13 Jbeta primers. Assay: immunoSEQ multiplex PCR; the TCRdb copy retains only in-frame clones and omits some. The table includes approximately 52,000 clones, roughly 71% detected once. Material for sequencing was PBMCs. These receptor sequences come from a man between 35 and 55 years old in good health and CMV-seropositive.

The rearrangement uses TRBV13 and TRBJ2-5; no clear D gene. The J call may be wrong; the DNA end is better matched by TRBJ2-7. The CDR3 totals 18 residues. Looked up from germline, CDR1 is PRHDT and CDR2 is FYEKMQ (reference sequence). The CDR3 DNA follows: TGTGCCAGCAGCTTAAGAGGTTCTGGAGCTTTGAGCTCCTACGAGCAGTACTTC. It translates to CASSLRGSGALSSYEQYF.

The chain carries TRBV6-5 and TRBJ2-7; D gene unclear. This CDR3 is 14 amino acids long. Trimming left V 0 bases short and J 2 bases short, with 8 bases between. From germline, CDR1 is MNHEY and CDR2 SVGAGI. The CDR3 DNA sequence: TGTGCCAGCAGTTACTCGCTCAGAACCTACGAGCAGTACTTC. Its protein product is CASSYSLRTYEQYF.

The V and J genes are TRBV4-1 and TRBJ1-5; 9 bases align to TRBD1. This CDR3 region has 15 residues. The germline V gene encodes CDR1 MGHRA and CDR2 YSYEKL. Unmatched junction bases numbered 7, after V lost 0 bases and J lost 10 bases. The CDR3 DNA reads TGCGCCAGCAGCCAAGACGAACAGGGGGCCAGACCCCAGCATTTT. Translation: CASSQDEQGARPQHF.

J is TRBJ1-5 and V is TRBV30; 9 bases match TRBD1. V lost 3 bases and J lost 6; bases outside the gene matches: 6. Germline V gene data show CDR1 as GTSNPN and CDR2 as SVGIG (reference sequence). The CDR3 consists of 14 residues. DNA for the CDR3: TGTGCCTGGAGCGGACAGGGGAAGACTCAGCCCCAGCATTTT. It translates to CAWSGQGKTQPQHF.

The chain combines TRBV11-3 with TRBJ2-1; D perhaps matches TRBD1 (6 bases). The germline CDR1 and CDR2 sequences are SGHNT and YENEEA. The length of the CDR3 is 13 residues. V was clipped by 5 bases and J by 6 bases, with 11 bases between them. CDR3 residues: CASSPEQGNEQFF. The CDR3 DNA reads TGTGCCAGCAGCCCGGAACAGGGCAATGAGCAGTTCTTC. The full variable domain, rest sourced from reference TRBV11-3 and TRBJ2-1, is EAGVVQSPRYKIIEKKQPVAFWCNPISGHNTLYWYLQNLGQGPELLIRYENEEAVDDSQLPKDRFSAERLKGVDSTLKIQPAELGDSAVYLCASSPEQGNEQFFGPGTRLTVL.

The chain links TRBV2 to TRBJ2-7; 11 bases match TRBD2. V shed 0 bases and J 4 bases; nucleotides not matched to a gene: 11. This CDR3 is 18 amino acids long. Per germline, CDR1 SNHLY and CDR2 FYNNEI. CDR3 nucleotides: TGTGCCAGCAGTGAAGCGATTAGCGGGGGGGCCGAAGTGTACGAGCAGTACTTC. Translated: CASSEAISGGAEVYEQYF.

The chain combines TRBV11-3 with TRBJ2-7, with unresolved D. CDR1 SGHNT and CDR2 YENEEA come from the germline V gene. The CDR3 contains 14 residues. V dropped 5 bases and J dropped 3 bases, with 14 bases sitting between them. The CDR3 nucleotides read TGTGCCAGCAGCCAGACTGGTAACCGCTACGAGCAGTACTTC. This codes for CASSQTGNRYEQYF.

This chain connects TRBV9 to TRBJ2-1; D is unclear. The V and J ends lost 4 bases and 7 bases respectively, with 9 bases between them. Germline V gene lookup returns CDR1 SGDLS and CDR2 YYNGEE. This CDR3 is built from 12 residues. In DNA form, the CDR3 reads TGTGCCAGCAGCCTACTCCTAAATGAGCAGTTCTTC. It is translated as CASSLLLNEQFF.

V gene TRBV2 combines with J gene TRBJ2-5; 8 bases align to TRBD1. Germline assignment: CDR1 SNHLY and CDR2 FYNNEI. This CDR3 has 14 residues. After removal of 6 bases from V and 5 bases from J, the junction contained 8 bases not matched to a gene. CDR3 DNA: TGTGCCAGCAGGTGGACAGGGAACAAGGAGACCCAGTACTTC. Translated: CASRWTGNKETQYF.

For the CDR3, the DNA is TGTGCCAGCAGCCTCTTGAGAGTGAACACTGAAGCTTTCTTT. This sequence encodes CASSLLRVNTEAFF. The chain links TRBV4-2 to TRBJ1-1; D call uncertain. Looked up from germline, CDR1 is LGHNA and CDR2 is YNFKEQ. V was cut by 4 bases and J by 0 bases, with 9 bases left in between. The CDR3 loop spans 14 amino acids.

This clone has only one observation. The chain links TRBV5-4 to TRBJ2-5; the match to TRBD2 covers 11 bases. With 4 bases clipped from V and 5 bases from J, the junction kept 4 bases outside the gene matches. In germline, CDR1 is SGHNT, CDR2 YYREEE (reference sequence). This CDR3 spans 14 amino acids. The CDR3 nucleotides are TGTGCCAGCAGCCCCTCTAGCGGGGGGGAGACCCAGTACTTC. Amino acids: CASSPSSGGETQYF.

The chain uses TRBV2 and TRBJ1-5, with D unresolved. Per the germline V gene, CDR1 is SNHLY and CDR2 is FYNNEI. The length of the CDR3 is 14 residues. Trimming left V 1 base short and J 6 bases short, with 10 bases between. The CDR3 protein is CASSEEAGPQPQHF. CDR3 DNA: TGTGCCAGCAGTGAAGAGGCAGGTCCTCAGCCCCAGCATTTT. Full variable domain (remainder filled in from reference TRBV2 and TRBJ1-5): EPEVTQTPSHQVTQMGQEVILRCVPISNHLYFYWYRQILGQKVEFLVSFYNNEISEKSEIFDDQFSVERPDGSNFTLKIRSTKLEDSAMYFCASSEEAGPQPQHFGDGTRLSIL.

The rearrangement joins TRBV6-1 to TRBJ2-3; 10 nucleotides line up with TRBD2. Germline V gene lookup returns CDR1 MNHNS and CDR2 SASEGT. This CDR3 is 17 amino acids long. The V gene end was trimmed by 0 bases and the J gene end by 6 bases; junction bases not matched to a gene: 9. CDR3 region: CASSEAIAGGRADTQYF. CDR3 DNA sequence: TGTGCCAGCAGTGAAGCTATAGCGGGGGGCCGCGCGGATACGCAGTATTTT.

V gene TRBV9 combines with J gene TRBJ2-1, with D tentatively TRBD1 (6 bases). Germline V gene lookup returns CDR1 SGDLS and CDR2 YYNGEE. The CDR3 is 15 amino acids. Deletions cut 4 bases from V and 6 bases from J, with 17 bases between. Written as DNA, the CDR3 is TGTGCCAGCAGCCCTAGACCCCGCAGGGGCAATGAGCAGTTCTTC. It specifies CASSPRPRRGNEQFF.

The chain has TRBV29-1 and TRBJ2-5, with TRBD1 as a possible D gene (5 bases). V was trimmed by 1 base and J by 5 bases, leaving 14 bases between them. The CDR3 contains 14 residues. Germline-derived CDR1 and CDR2 are SQVTM and ANQGSEA. The CDR3 DNA reads as TGCAGCGTTGAAGGGGGCCCAAAGGGGGAGACCCAGTACTTC. This encodes CSVEGGPKGETQYF. Full variable domain (rest looked up from reference TRBV29-1 and TRBJ2-5): SAVISQKPSRDICQRGTSLTIQCQVDSQVTMMFWYRQQPGQSLTLIATANQGSEATYESGFVIDKFPISRPNLTFSTLTVSNMSPEDSSIYLCSVEGGPKGETQYFGPGTRLLVL.

This rearrangement joins TRBV5-1 to TRBJ2-7; TRBD2 matches 7 bases. The germline V gene encodes CDR1 SGHRS and CDR2 YFSETQ. The CDR3 is made up of 15 amino acids. Trimming removed 0 bases from V and 7 bases from J; junction bases left unmatched: 10. The CDR3 nucleotides are TGCGCCAGCAGCTTGGTCGGGGGGTCGCTATTGGAGCAGTACTTC. Translation: CASSLVGGSLLEQYF.